This TCR beta chain comes out of a study of T cell responses to AZD1222 COVID-19 vaccine (dated by TCRdb to about 2021). In terms of the full investigation: TCR sequencing was performed for roughly 250 trial participants, of whom 200 to 220 were given two doses of AZD1222 and some 25 were given two doses of MenACWY control vaccine. Trial participants were enrolled into age subgroups of 18-55, 56-69 and 70-plus years, which contained about 150, 27 and 61 TCR-sequenced participants, respectively.

To note about this clone: Its antigen is currently not known. No much larger clone exists at a distance of one base, and base qualities are not known.

The CDR3 regions of human TCRbeta chains were subjected to immunosequencing. The original methods were these. Repertoire TCRs were matched against a reference library of SARS-CoV-2-specific TCRs generated with the MIRA antigen-specificity platform. Breadth meant the fraction of unique TCRs that were SARS-CoV-2-associated, whereas depth meant the fraction of total T cells that were SARS-CoV-2-associated. Using the MIRA data, each spike-specific TCR was assigned both to the spike region to which the TCR was reactive and to a CD4 or CD8 class. Log10-transformed breadth and depth values were compared by one-way ANOVA with Sidak's multiple comparisons tests. In its TCRdb copy, this immuneACCESS table keeps in-frame sequences only and misses some clones. Where compared with another copy, unresolved V genes explain less than half of these, and the others have no known cause. V and J calls and clone size are copied from that table; D and trimming were computed from the DNA. This sample holds 100,000 to 150,000 clones; around 90% were observed only once. Approximately 4.5% of the sample goes to the ten largest clones.

Trimming takes 4 bases from V and 7 bases from J, and the germline ends sit 13 bases apart. The CDR3, cysteine through phenylalanine, is 14 amino acids long. Only the CDR3 DNA stays, 42 bases, in frame from base 1. CDR1 and CDR2 were assigned from the germline V gene as KGHDR and SFDVKD. Overall study outcomes, separate from this receptor: Conclusions about previously exposed vaccinees are limited because only five or six AZD1222 recipients were SARS-CoV-2 seropositive at baseline. Reportedly, close to half of the unique spike-specific TCRs recognized epitopes lying outside the regions that are mutated in the B.1.351 and B.1.1.7 variants. Participants were mostly white British and included more females than males, and it was suggested by the authors that clonal diversity may have been underestimated. The 56-69-year group was small, and its depth increase did not reach significance, likely because of low power. Because no day 14 peak-response samples were available, the repertoires could be characterized only after the peak T cell response. A significant rise in spike-specific TCR breadth and depth was observed after two AZD1222 doses relative to day 0 and relative to MenACWY recipients. CD4 TCRs associated with the vaccine covered the entire spike protein, and the dominant responses were in regions 160-218 and 743-854.

In light of the paper, this sample's time point label describes: baseline before first vaccination. According to the study, the label for this sample's treatment or condition signals: meningococcal conjugate vaccine given as trial control. Vaccinee samples came from UK trials COV001 and COV002, including a single-blind randomized controlled phase 2/3 trial of AZD1222 (ChAdOx1 nCoV-19) in healthy adults. For TCRbeta chain sequencing, PBMC samples were collected from trial participants at day 0 and at day 28 after the second dose. The input for sequencing was peripheral blood, taken on day 0 of MenACWY control vaccination. The rearrangement joined TRBV24-1 to TRBJ1-5; D gene: possibly TRBD1, on 5 matching bases. The TCR comes from an adult in good health. CDR3 loop: CATSECCRVQPQHF. Read as DNA, the sequence is TGTGCCACCAGTGAATGCTGCAGGGTCCAGCCCCAGCATTTT.